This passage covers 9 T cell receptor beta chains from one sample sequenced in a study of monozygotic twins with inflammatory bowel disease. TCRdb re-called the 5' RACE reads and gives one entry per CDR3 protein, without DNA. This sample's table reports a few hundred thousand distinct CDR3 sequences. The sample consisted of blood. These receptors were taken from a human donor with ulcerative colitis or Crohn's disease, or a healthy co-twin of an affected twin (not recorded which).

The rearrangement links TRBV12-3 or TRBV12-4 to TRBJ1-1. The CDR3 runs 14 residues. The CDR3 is CASSLEERNTEAFF.

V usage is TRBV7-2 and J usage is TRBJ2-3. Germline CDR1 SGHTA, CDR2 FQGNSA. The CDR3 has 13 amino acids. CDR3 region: CASSYRLTDTQYF.

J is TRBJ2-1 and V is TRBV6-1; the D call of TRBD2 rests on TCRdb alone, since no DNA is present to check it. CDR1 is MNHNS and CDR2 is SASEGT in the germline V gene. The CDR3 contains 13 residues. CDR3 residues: CASSQEGYNEQFF.

The CDR3 here is CASSYPPGAQGFYGYTF. The rearrangement joins TRBV6-5 to TRBJ1-2; TCRdb's D call of TRBD1 is untestable without DNA. Per the germline V gene, CDR1 is MNHEY and CDR2 is SVGAGI. The CDR3 is 17 amino acids.

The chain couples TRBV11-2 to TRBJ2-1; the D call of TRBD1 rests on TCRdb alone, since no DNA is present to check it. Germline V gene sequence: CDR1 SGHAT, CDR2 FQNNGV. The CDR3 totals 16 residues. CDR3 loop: CASSTRQGRSYNEQFF.

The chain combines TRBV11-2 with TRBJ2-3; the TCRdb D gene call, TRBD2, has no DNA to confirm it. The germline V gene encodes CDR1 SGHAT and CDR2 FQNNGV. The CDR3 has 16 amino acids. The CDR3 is CASSSLSAGGTDTQYF.

CDR3 amino acids: CASSPARGDEQFF. V and J are TRBV18 and TRBJ2-1; TCRdb calls TRBD2, which cannot be checked without DNA. This CDR3 has 13 residues. In germline, CDR1 is KGHSH, CDR2 LQKENI. Full variable domain (outside the CDR3, taken from reference TRBV18 and TRBJ2-1): NAGVMQNPRHLVRRRGQEARLRCSPMKGHSHVYWYRQLPEEGLKFMVYLQKENIIDESGMPKERFSAEFPKEGPSILRIQQVVRGDSAAYFCASSPARGDEQFFGPGTRLTVL.

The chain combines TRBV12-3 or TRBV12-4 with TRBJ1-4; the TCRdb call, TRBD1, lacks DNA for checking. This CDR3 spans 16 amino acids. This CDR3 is CASSRGAEWGNEILFF.

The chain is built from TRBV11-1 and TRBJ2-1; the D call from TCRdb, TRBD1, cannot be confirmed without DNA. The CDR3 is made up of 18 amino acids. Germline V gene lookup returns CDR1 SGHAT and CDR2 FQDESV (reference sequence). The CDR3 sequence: CASSFIRGGTHSYNEQFF. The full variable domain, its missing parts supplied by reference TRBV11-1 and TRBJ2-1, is EAEVAQSPRYKITEKSQAVAFWCDPISGHATLYWYRQILGQGPELLVQFQDESVVDDSQLPKDRFSAERLKGVDSTLKIQPAELGDSAMYLCASSFIRGGTHSYNEQFFGPGTRLTVL.